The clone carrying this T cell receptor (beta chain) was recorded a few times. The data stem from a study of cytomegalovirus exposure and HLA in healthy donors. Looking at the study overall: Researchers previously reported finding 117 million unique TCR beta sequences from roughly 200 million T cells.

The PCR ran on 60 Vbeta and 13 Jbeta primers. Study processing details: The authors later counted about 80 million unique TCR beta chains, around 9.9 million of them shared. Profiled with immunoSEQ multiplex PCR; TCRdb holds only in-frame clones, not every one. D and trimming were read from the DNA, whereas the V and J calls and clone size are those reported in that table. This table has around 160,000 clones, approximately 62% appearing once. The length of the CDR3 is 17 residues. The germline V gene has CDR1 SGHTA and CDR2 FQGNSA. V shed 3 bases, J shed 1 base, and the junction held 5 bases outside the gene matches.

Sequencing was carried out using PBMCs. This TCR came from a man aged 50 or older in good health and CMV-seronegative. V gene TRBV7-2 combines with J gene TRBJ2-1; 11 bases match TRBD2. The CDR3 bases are TGTGCCAGCAGCTTCCATGGGACTAGCGGATCCTACAATGAGCAGTTCTTC. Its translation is CASSFHGTSGSYNEQFF.